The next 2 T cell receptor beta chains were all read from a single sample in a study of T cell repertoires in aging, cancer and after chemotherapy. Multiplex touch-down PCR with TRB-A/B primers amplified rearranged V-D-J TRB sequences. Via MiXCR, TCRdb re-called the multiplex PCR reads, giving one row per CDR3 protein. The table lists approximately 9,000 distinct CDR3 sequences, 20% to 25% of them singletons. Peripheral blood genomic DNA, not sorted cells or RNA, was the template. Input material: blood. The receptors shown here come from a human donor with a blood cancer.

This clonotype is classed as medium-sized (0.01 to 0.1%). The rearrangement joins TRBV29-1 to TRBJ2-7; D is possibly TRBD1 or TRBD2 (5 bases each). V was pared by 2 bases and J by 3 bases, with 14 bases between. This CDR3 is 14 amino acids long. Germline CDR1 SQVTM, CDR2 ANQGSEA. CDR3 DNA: TGCAGCGTTGAATTTTTAGGGGAGAACTACGAGCAGTACTTC. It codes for CSVEFLGENYEQYF.

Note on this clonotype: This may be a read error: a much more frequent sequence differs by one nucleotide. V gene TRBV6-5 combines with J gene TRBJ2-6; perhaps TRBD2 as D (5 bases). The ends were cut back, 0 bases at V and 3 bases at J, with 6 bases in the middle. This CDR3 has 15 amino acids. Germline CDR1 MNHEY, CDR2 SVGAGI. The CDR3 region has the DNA TGTGCCAGCAGTTACTCAGACTATGGGGCCAACGTCCTGACTTTC. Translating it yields CASSYSDYGANVLTF.